Below are 8 T cell receptor beta chains sequenced from a single sample in a study of T-cell memory formation after mild COVID-19. Via MiXCR, TCRdb re-called the 5' RACE reads, giving one row per CDR3 protein. The sample holds roughly 400,000 distinct CDR3 sequences, roughly 15% seen once. The sample comprised PBMCs or a T cell subset sorted from them (not recorded which). The receptors were gathered from a man in his late teens or twenties who had mild COVID-19 (a few samples of this study predate the infection). Cell type and time point are not known.

This clonotype was seen a handful of times. The genes are TRBV4-1 and TRBJ1-5; 7 bases line up with TRBD1. The CDR3 consists of 15 residues. V lost 1 base and J lost 4; bases outside the gene matches: 4. CDR1 is MGHRA, CDR2 YSYEKL, per germline. CDR3 residues: CASSQGQGVNQPQHF. CDR3 DNA sequence: TGCGCCAGCAGCCAAGGCCAGGGGGTAAATCAGCCCCAGCATTTT.

This rearrangement joins TRBV11-3 to TRBJ2-2; D is perhaps TRBD1 (6 bases). This CDR3 region has 15 residues. Trimming shortened V by 1 base and J by 3 bases, and 9 bases separated the two germline ends. CDR1 and CDR2 from the germline V gene are SGHNT and YENEEA. This CDR3 is CASSLGQAYTGELFF. CDR3 DNA: TGTGCCAGCAGCTTAGGACAGGCCTACACCGGGGAGCTGTTTTTT. Drawing the rest from reference TRBV11-3 and TRBJ2-2, the complete variable domain is EAGVVQSPRYKIIEKKQPVAFWCNPISGHNTLYWYLQNLGQGPELLIRYENEEAVDDSQLPKDRFSAERLKGVDSTLKIQPAELGDSAVYLCASSLGQAYTGELFFGEGSRLTVL.

This clonotype has more than one count but fewer than ten. V is TRBV28 and J is TRBJ2-7, with 9 bases identical to TRBD1. From germline, CDR1 is MDHEN and CDR2 SYDVKM. Unmatched junction bases numbered 8, after V lost 10 bases and J lost 4 bases. The CDR3 loop spans 13 amino acids. Here the CDR3 reads CATARQGGYEQYF. The CDR3 nucleotides read TGTGCCACGGCCCGACAGGGGGGATACGAGCAGTACTTC.

This rearrangement joins TRBV5-5 to TRBJ1-5, with TRBD1 matching 11 bases. The germline gives CDR1 SGHKS, CDR2 YYEKEE (reference sequence). This CDR3 has 14 residues. V shed 7 bases and J 4 bases; nucleotides not matched to a gene: 4. CDR3 residues: CASGTGGGNQPQHF. Here the CDR3 DNA reads TGTGCCAGCGGGACAGGGGGGGGAAATCAGCCCCAGCATTTT. The full variable domain, completed using reference TRBV5-5 and TRBJ1-5, is DAGVTQSPTHLIKTRGQQVTLRCSPISGHKSVSWYQQVLGQGPQFIFQYYEKEERGRGNFPDRFSARQFPNYSSELNVNALLLGDSALYLCASGTGGGNQPQHFGDGTRLSIL.

V and J are TRBV27 and TRBJ1-2; D gene unclear. Germline values: CDR1 MNHEY, CDR2 SMNVEV (reference sequence). The CDR3 covers 14 residues. Trimming took 8 bases from V and 8 from J, leaving 21 bases between them. The CDR3 DNA reads as TGTGCCAGCGGAACCAGCGGATCCTTCCGGGGCTACACCTTC. Protein sequence: CASGTSGSFRGYTF.

This clonotype was counted a few times. J is TRBJ2-5 and V is TRBV5-5, with D uncertain. The germline V gene encodes CDR1 SGHKS and CDR2 YYEKEE (reference sequence). The CDR3 length is 14 residues. V lost 4 bases and J 7 bases, leaving 17 bases between the germline ends. CDR3 region: CASSPVTAPGTQYF. CDR3 nucleotides: TGTGCCAGCAGCCCCGTAACAGCTCCGGGGACCCAGTACTTC.

The rearrangement links TRBV6-5 to TRBJ2-5; the D is unclear. In germline, CDR1 is MNHEY, CDR2 SVGAGI. Trimming left V 1 base short and J 4 bases short, with 13 bases between. This CDR3 region has 15 residues. The CDR3 DNA reads TGTGCCAGCAGTTACTTGCCCCTCCGAGCAGAGACCCAGTACTTC. This translates into CASSYLPLRAETQYF.

The V and J genes are TRBV28 and TRBJ1-1; 10 nucleotides match TRBD1. Germline CDR1 is MDHEN and CDR2 is SYDVKM. CDR3 length equals 15 residues. Losses at the gene ends were 4 bases for V and 3 bases for J; bases not matched to a gene: 5. CDR3 in DNA: TGTGCCAGCAGTTCACCGGGACAGGGGTACACTGAAGCTTTCTTT. It translates to CASSSPGQGYTEAFF.